These 29 T cell receptor beta chains share one sample of origin, sequenced in a study of T cells expressing NK-cell markers. Each CDR3 protein gets one entry in TCRdb, which reprocessed the 5' RACE reads and gives no DNA. The sample's table shows 300,000 to 450,000 distinct CDR3 sequences. The sample was blood T cells: a sorted CD56 or NKG2C T cell subset, CD4+ or CD8+ T cells, or bulk PBMC T cells (not recorded which). These receptors all come from a man aged 18-75 years in good health.

V usage is TRBV7-8 and J usage is TRBJ1-1; the D gene TCRdb calls, TRBD1, cannot be checked with no DNA. Germline V CDR1 and CDR2: SGHVS, FQNEAQ. CDR3 length equals 15 residues. This CDR3 is CASSLSGGQSTEAFF.

The chain carries TRBV20-1 and TRBJ2-2. Germline assignment: CDR1 DFQATT and CDR2 SNEGSKA (reference sequence). The CDR3 runs to 12 residues. CDR3 region: CSARVLSGELFF.

The chain carries TRBV27 and TRBJ1-6. Per the germline V gene, CDR1 is MNHEY and CDR2 is SMNVEV (reference sequence). The CDR3 totals 17 residues. The chain's CDR3 is CASSLTFSVLTNSPLHF.

This chain uses TRBV10-3 with TRBJ2-2; there is no DNA to check the TCRdb D call of TRBD2. Germline V gives CDR1 ENHRY, CDR2 SYGVKD. The CDR3 runs to 16 residues. The CDR3 protein is CAISVSSGKNTGELFF.

The chain uses TRBV11-1 and TRBJ2-7; TCRdb's D call, TRBD1, is unchecked because there is no DNA. This CDR3 has 15 amino acids. Germline V CDR1 and CDR2: SGHAT, FQDESV (reference sequence). The CDR3 region is CASSSEDRVAYEQYF.

V is TRBV6-2 or TRBV6-3 and J is TRBJ1-1. The CDR3 has 14 amino acids. Germline V gives CDR1 MNHEY, CDR2 SVGEGT. CDR3 sequence reads: CASGARGVNTEAFF.

J is TRBJ2-7 and V is TRBV27. CDR1 MNHEY and CDR2 SMNVEV come from the germline V gene (reference sequence). The CDR3 covers 13 residues. CDR3 sequence reads: CATRRSAAYEQYF.

The V call is TRBV6-5, the J call TRBJ1-1; absent DNA, TCRdb's TRBD1 call cannot be checked. Germline CDR1 MNHEY, CDR2 SVGAGI. The CDR3 contains 12 residues. CDR3 in amino acids: CASSYLGAAAFF.

This chain joins TRBV20-1 and TRBJ2-2; TCRdb names TRBD2, which stays unverified in the absence of DNA. The germline V gene has CDR1 DFQATT and CDR2 SNEGSKA (reference sequence). The CDR3 spans 15 residues. The CDR3 spells CSAPAGGPSSGELFF.

The chain combines TRBV4-1 with TRBJ2-3; the D call of TRBD1 rests on TCRdb alone, since no DNA is present to check it. CDR3 length equals 18 residues. Germline loops: CDR1 MGHRA, CDR2 YSYEKL. The CDR3 region is CASSQDSPRGGAADTQYF.

This sequence joins TRBV5-4 and TRBJ2-2; TCRdb designates TRBD1, a call that cannot be tested without DNA. Germline V gives CDR1 SGHNT, CDR2 YYREEE (reference sequence). The CDR3 has 15 amino acids. The CDR3 loop is CASSFGGLDTGELFF.

The genes are TRBV20-1 and TRBJ2-7. Germline CDR1 is DFQATT and CDR2 is SNEGSKA (reference sequence). The CDR3 consists of 13 residues. The chain's CDR3 is CSARMRLLWEQYF.

V and J are TRBV2 and TRBJ2-3. Germline values: CDR1 SNHLY, CDR2 FYNNEI. The CDR3 length is 15 residues. CDR3 loop: CASTLNGVFTDTQYF.

The chain uses TRBV3-1 and TRBJ2-5; TCRdb's assignment of TRBD2 cannot be checked, as there is no DNA. Per germline, CDR1 LGHDT and CDR2 YNNKEL (reference sequence). The CDR3 contains 17 residues. CDR3 sequence reads: CASSQDSAGAGQETQYF.

The chain links TRBV5-5 to TRBJ2-1. CDR1 is SGHKS, CDR2 YYEKEE, per germline (reference sequence). CDR3 length equals 11 residues. CDR3 residues: CASSRDTEQFF.

V is TRBV20-1 and J is TRBJ1-2; the D gene TCRdb calls, TRBD1, cannot be checked with no DNA. The length of the CDR3 is 12 residues. CDR1 and CDR2 (germline): DFQATT, SNEGSKA (reference sequence). The CDR3 sequence: CSAREGETGYTF.

The CDR3 sequence: CASRGTIATDTQYF. This chain connects TRBV28 to TRBJ2-3; the D call of TRBD2 rests on TCRdb alone, since no DNA is present to check it. CDR1 MDHEN and CDR2 SYDVKM come from the germline V gene. The CDR3 spans 14 residues.

This rearrangement joins TRBV5-1 to TRBJ2-3; TCRdb's assignment of TRBD1 cannot be checked, as there is no DNA. Germline assignment: CDR1 SGHRS and CDR2 YFSETQ. The CDR3 is 17 residues long. CDR3 residues: CASRPGPGTSSTDTQYF.

This chain uses TRBV7-8 with TRBJ1-2. The germline gives CDR1 SGHVS, CDR2 FQNEAQ. The CDR3 covers 18 residues. CDR3 sequence: CASSLYRLGDGAGSGYTF.

V and J are TRBV7-2 and TRBJ1-2. Germline CDR1 SGHTA, CDR2 FQGNSA. The CDR3 loop spans 15 amino acids. This CDR3 is CASSLGLGSNYGYTF.

V and J are TRBV3-1 and TRBJ2-7; TCRdb selects TRBD1, and the lack of DNA leaves this call unchecked. Germline V CDR1 and CDR2: LGHDT, YNNKEL (reference sequence). The CDR3 has 12 residues. The CDR3 region is CASSQWTGEQYF.

The V gene is TRBV7-9, the J gene TRBJ2-1. In germline, CDR1 is SEHNR, CDR2 FQNEAQ (reference sequence). The CDR3 has 14 residues. The CDR3 protein is CASSFSSSYNEQFF.

The chain employs TRBV15 and TRBJ2-5; lacking DNA, the TRBD1 call made by TCRdb goes unchecked. This CDR3 is built from 16 residues. Germline loops: CDR1 LNHNV, CDR2 YYDKDF (reference sequence). The CDR3 loop reads CATSRGGWDSGETQYF.

The rearrangement links TRBV6-1 to TRBJ2-7. Germline loops: CDR1 MNHNS, CDR2 SASEGT. The length of the CDR3 is 13 residues. The CDR3 here is CASSEKVSYEQYF.

The J gene is TRBJ2-1, the V gene TRBV7-2; TCRdb returns TRBD1, unconfirmable since there is no DNA. The length of the CDR3 is 14 residues. Per germline, CDR1 SGHTA and CDR2 FQGNSA. This chain's CDR3 is CASSSGQSRNEQFF.

The chain couples TRBV9 to TRBJ1-1; absent DNA, TCRdb's TRBD1 call cannot be checked. Per germline, CDR1 SGDLS and CDR2 YYNGEE. CDR3 length equals 15 residues. The CDR3 spells CASSVVGQGPSGAFF.

The rearrangement uses TRBV5-1 and TRBJ1-6; the TRBD1 assignment by TCRdb is unverifiable without DNA. The germline V gene has CDR1 SGHRS and CDR2 YFSETQ. The CDR3 spans 15 residues. The CDR3: CASSRTQRDNSPLHF.

The CDR3: CASSLGTGAGNQPQHF. This chain joins TRBV19 and TRBJ1-5; as DNA is missing, the TRBD1 call by TCRdb cannot be tested. Per the germline V gene, CDR1 is LNHDA and CDR2 is SQIVND (reference sequence). The CDR3 has 16 residues. Looking up the rest from reference TRBV19 and TRBJ1-5 gives the full variable domain: DGGITQSPKYLFRKEGQNVTLSCEQNLNHDAMYWYRQDPGQGLRLIYYSQIVNDFQKGDIAEGYSVSREKKESFPLTVTSAQKNPTAFYLCASSLGTGAGNQPQHFGDGTRLSIL.

V usage is TRBV24-1 and J usage is TRBJ2-1; TCRdb outputs TRBD2, but without DNA this stays unchecked. Germline loops: CDR1 KGHDR, CDR2 SFDVKD. This CDR3 spans 15 amino acids. CDR3 sequence: CATSETTSGGRNEFF.